The TCR beta chain under discussion was sequenced for a study of T cells of healthy individuals. TCRdb reprocessed the 5' RACE reads via MiXCR and lists one record per CDR3 protein. This sample has tens of thousands of distinct CDR3 sequences, with 15% to 20% found just once. The TCR sequence derives from a human donor in good health.

The CDR3 DNA is TGTGCCAGCAGCTCCCCGGGGGGTAGGAGCTCCTACGAGCAGTACTTC. Its translation: CASSSPGGRSSYEQYF. The rearrangement links TRBV7-2 to TRBJ2-7, with 7 positions matching TRBD2. The germline V gene has CDR1 SGHTA and CDR2 FQGNSA. Trimming took 4 bases from V and 0 from J; bases not matched to a gene: 9. This CDR3 contains 16 residues.